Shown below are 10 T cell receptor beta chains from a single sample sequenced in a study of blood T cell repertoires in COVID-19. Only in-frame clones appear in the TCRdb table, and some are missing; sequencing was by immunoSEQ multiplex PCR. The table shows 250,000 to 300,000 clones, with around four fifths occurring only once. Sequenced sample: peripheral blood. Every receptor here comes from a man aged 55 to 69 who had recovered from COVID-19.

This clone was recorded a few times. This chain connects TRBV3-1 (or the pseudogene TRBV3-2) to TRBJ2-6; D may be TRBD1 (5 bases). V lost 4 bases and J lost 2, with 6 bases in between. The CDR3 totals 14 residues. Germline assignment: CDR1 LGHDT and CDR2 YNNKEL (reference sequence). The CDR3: CASSRGTGANVLTF. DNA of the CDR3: TGTGCCAGCAGCCGGGGCACTGGGGCCAACGTCCTGACTTTC.

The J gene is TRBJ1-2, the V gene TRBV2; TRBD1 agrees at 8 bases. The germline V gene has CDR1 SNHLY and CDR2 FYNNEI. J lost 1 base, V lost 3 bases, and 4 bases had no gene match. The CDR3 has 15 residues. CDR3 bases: TGTGCCAGCAGTGATATAGGACAGGGTAACTATGGCTACACCTTC. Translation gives CASSDIGQGNYGYTF.

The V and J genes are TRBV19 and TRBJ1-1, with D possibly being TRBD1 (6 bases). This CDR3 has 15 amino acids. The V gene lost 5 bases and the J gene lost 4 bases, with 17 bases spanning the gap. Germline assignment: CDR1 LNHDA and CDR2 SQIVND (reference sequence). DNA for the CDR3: TGTGCCAGTAGTCTTAGGCCCCGGGACACCACTGAAGCTTTCTTT. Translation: CASSLRPRDTTEAFF.

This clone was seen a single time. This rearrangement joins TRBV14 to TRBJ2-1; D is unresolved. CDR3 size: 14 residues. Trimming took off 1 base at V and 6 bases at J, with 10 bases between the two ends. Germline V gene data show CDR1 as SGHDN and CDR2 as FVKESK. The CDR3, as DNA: TGTGCCAGCAGCCAAGTGAGAAGTAGCAATGAGCAGTTCTTC. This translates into CASSQVRSSNEQFF.

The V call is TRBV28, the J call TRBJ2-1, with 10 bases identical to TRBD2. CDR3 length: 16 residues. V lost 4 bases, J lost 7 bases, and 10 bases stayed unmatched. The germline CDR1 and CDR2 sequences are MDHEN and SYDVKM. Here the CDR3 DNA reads TGTGCCAGCAGTTCCCCCTTAGCGGGGGGAAGGAATGAGCAGTTCTTC. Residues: CASSSPLAGGRNEQFF.

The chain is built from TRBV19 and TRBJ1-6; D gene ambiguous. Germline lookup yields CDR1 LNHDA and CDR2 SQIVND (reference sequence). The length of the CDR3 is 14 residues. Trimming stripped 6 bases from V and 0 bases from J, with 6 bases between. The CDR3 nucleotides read TGTGCCAGTAGGGAGAACTCCTATAATTCACCCCTCCACTTT. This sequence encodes CASRENSYNSPLHF.

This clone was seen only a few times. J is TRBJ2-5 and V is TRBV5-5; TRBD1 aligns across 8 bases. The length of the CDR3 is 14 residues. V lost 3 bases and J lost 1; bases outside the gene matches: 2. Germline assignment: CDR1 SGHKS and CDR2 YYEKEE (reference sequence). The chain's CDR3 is CASSSGQGQETQYF. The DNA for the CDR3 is TGTGCCAGCAGCTCCGGACAGGGCCAAGAGACCCAGTACTTC.

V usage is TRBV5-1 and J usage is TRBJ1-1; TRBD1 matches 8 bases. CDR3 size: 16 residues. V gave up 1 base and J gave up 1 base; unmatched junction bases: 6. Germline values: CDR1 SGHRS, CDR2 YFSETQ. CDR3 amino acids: CASSLLTGAKNTEAFF. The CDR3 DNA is TGCGCCAGCAGCTTGTTGACAGGGGCCAAGAACACTGAAGCTTTCTTT.

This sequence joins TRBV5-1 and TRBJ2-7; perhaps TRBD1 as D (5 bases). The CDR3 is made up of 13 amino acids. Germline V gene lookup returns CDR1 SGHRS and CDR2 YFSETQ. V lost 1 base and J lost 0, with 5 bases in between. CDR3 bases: TGCGCCAGCAGCTTGACAGGCTCCTACGAGCAGTACTTC. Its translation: CASSLTGSYEQYF.

CDR3 nucleotide sequence: TGCAGTGCTAGTTCGGGGAGCAGCACAGATACGCAGTATTTT. Translation gives CSASSGSSTDTQYF. The rearrangement uses TRBV20-1 and TRBJ2-3; D possibly corresponds to TRBD2 (5 bases). This CDR3 spans 14 amino acids. The V gene's germline CDR1 is DFQATT and CDR2 SNEGSKA (reference sequence). With 3 bases removed from V and 0 bases from J, the gap between germline ends came to 10 bases.